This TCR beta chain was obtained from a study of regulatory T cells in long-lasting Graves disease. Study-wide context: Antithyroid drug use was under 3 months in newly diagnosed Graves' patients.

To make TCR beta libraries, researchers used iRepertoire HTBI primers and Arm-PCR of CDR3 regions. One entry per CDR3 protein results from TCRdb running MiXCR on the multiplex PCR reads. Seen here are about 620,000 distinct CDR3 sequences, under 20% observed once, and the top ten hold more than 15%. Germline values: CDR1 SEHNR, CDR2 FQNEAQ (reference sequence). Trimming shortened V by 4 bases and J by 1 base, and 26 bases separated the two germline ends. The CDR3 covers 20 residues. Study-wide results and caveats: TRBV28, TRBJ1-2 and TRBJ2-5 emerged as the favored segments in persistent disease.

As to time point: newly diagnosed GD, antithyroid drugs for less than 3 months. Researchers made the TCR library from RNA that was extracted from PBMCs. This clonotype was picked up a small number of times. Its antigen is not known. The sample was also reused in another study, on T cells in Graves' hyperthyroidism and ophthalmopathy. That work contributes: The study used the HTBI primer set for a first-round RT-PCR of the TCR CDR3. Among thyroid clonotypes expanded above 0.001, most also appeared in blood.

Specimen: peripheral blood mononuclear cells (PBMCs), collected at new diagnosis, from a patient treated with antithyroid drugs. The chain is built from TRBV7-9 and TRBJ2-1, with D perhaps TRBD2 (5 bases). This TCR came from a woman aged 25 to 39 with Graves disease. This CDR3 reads CASSSALRAEKVGSYNEQFF. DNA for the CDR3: TGTGCCAGCAGCTCCGCTTTAAGAGCGGAAAAAGTAGGATCCTACAATGAGCAGTTCTTC.